The rows below give T cell receptor beta chains drawn from one sample of a study of technical replicates of blood from a few donors. Method: immunoSEQ multiplex PCR; TCRdb's copy keeps in-frame clones and lacks some. The sample holds about 93,000 clones, around 96% seen once. What was sequenced was T cells isolated from PBMCs. All receptors come from a human donor in good health. Each CDR3 is given with its conserved first and last residue. D genes are given only for firm matches. Clone size is given for some rows only: seen once, a few or many times, or a class if the clone is expanded.

j_call clone_size d_call v_call cdr3_aa
TRBJ1-5 . . TRBV6-1 CASSDRFNQPQHF
TRBJ2-1 once . TRBV19 CASSLVLHSYNEQFF
TRBJ2-1 . . TRBV5-4 CASGGGTIYNEQFF
TRBJ1-1 . . TRBV5-6 CASSYLQRTANTEAFF
TRBJ2-1 . . TRBV5-1 CASSLASISSYNEQFF
TRBJ1-3 . . TRBV10-1 CASSRQVSGNTIYF
TRBJ2-3 . . TRBV7-2 CASSTRTTRGDTQYF
TRBJ2-7 . . TRBV6-4 CANFGQSSTYEQYF
TRBJ2-2 . . TRBV5-1 CASSLVGQINTGELFF
TRBJ1-4 . . TRBV5-8 CASSLNILQRKLFF
TRBJ1-1 . . TRBV29-1 CSASTDMNTEAFF
TRBJ2-6 . . TRBV27 CASSPGQTVANVLTF
TRBJ2-1 . . TRBV14 CASSQAQWGLNEQFF
TRBJ2-7 . . TRBV27 CASRRLPTYEQYF
TRBJ1-5 . TRBD1 TRBV6-5 CASSSGGTPPQHF
TRBJ2-2 . . TRBV7-3 CASSSNRVTGELFF
TRBJ1-2 . TRBD1 TRBV9 CASSEGQGNYGYTF
TRBJ2-3 . . TRBV15 CATSRVEVPDTQYF
TRBJ2-1 . . TRBV27 CASSLLPGVGSYNEQFF
TRBJ2-1 . . TRBV27 CASSFFAFQGWYNEQFF
TRBJ2-7 once TRBD1 TRBV11-2 CASSFRDRSYEQYF
TRBJ1-1 . TRBD1 TRBV6-1 CASSLTGNAFF
TRBJ2-7 . . TRBV13 CASSLGLGSRSYEQYF
TRBJ1-4 few TRBD1 TRBV7-9 CASPGQGDEKLFF
TRBJ2-2 . . TRBV6-1 CASSELMSLGSTGELFF
TRBJ1-5 . TRBD1 TRBV11-2 CASSLGQGRSAQHF
TRBJ1-3 . TRBD1 TRBV4-1 CASSQNMGQVSGNTIYF
TRBJ2-1 . TRBD2 TRBV5-1 CASSLDREEGEQFF
TRBJ1-5 . TRBD1 TRBV10-3 CAISESPGQSNQPQHF
TRBJ2-5 . TRBD2 TRBV5-4 CASSEELASYQETQYF
TRBJ2-3 . . TRBV28 CASSLRQLDTQYF